Each of the 12 T cell receptor beta chains below was sequenced from the same sample in a study of blood T cell repertoires in COVID-19. TCRdb keeps only in-frame clones here, not all; method: immunoSEQ multiplex PCR. Of 300,000 to 350,000 clones in the sample, about 90% were seen once. The sequencing sample was made of PBMCs or T cells enriched from blood (not recorded which). The receptors derive from a woman in her twenties or thirties who had recovered from COVID-19.

The gene calls are TRBV24-1 and TRBJ1-4; 10 nucleotides line up with TRBD1. With 7 bases clipped from V and 7 bases from J, the junction kept 5 bases outside the gene matches. The CDR3 is made up of 14 amino acids. CDR1 is KGHDR, CDR2 SFDVKD, per germline. The CDR3 coding sequence is TGTGCCACCAGCCACCGGGACAGGGGTGAAAAACTGTTTTTT. It is translated as CATSHRDRGEKLFF.

The genes are TRBV3-1 (or the pseudogene TRBV3-2) and TRBJ2-2; 8 bases fit TRBD1. Unmatched junction bases numbered 5, after V lost 4 bases and J lost 7 bases. Germline CDR1 and CDR2: LGHDT and YNNKEL (reference sequence). The CDR3 is 14 amino acids. The CDR3, as DNA: TGTGCCAGCAGCCTCTCACAGGGGGGCGGGGAGCTGTTTTTT. It yields the protein CASSLSQGGGELFF.

A note on this clone: The same CDR3 is also encoded by other DNA sequences in this sample. The CDR3 nucleotides read TGTGCCACCAGTGATCCTACAGGGTCTGGGGCCAACGTCCTGACTTTC. Protein sequence: CATSDPTGSGANVLTF. The chain has TRBV24-1 and TRBJ2-6; possibly TRBD1 for D (6 bases). Trimming took off 3 bases at V and 1 base at J, with 9 bases between the two ends. This CDR3 region has 16 residues. Germline loops: CDR1 KGHDR, CDR2 SFDVKD.

This rearrangement joins TRBV12-3 or TRBV12-4 to TRBJ1-6; 7 bases map to TRBD1. The V and J ends lost 5 bases and 7 bases, in that order; junction bases with no gene match: 2. The CDR3 is made up of 13 amino acids. Written as DNA, the CDR3 is TGTGCCAGCAGTGGACAGGAGAATTCACCCCTCCACTTT. Amino acid sequence: CASSGQENSPLHF.

The chain is built from TRBV7-2 and TRBJ1-5; unclear D gene. CDR3 size: 15 residues. The germline CDR1 and CDR2 sequences are SGHTA and FQGNSA. V gave up 5 bases and J gave up 5 bases, with 16 bases separating them. DNA of the CDR3: TGTGCCAGCAGCCTAGGGTACCGGGGAGATCAGCCCCAGCATTTT. It is translated as CASSLGYRGDQPQHF.

V usage is TRBV29-1 and J usage is TRBJ2-7; the match to TRBD1 covers 11 bases. The CDR3 is 14 amino acids. The germline gives CDR1 SQVTM, CDR2 ANQGSEA. Trimming cost V 1 base and J 3 bases; bases outside gene matches: 2. This CDR3 is CSVEAGTGGYEQYF. The CDR3 coding sequence is TGCAGCGTTGAAGCCGGGACAGGGGGCTACGAGCAGTACTTC.

The chain employs TRBV13 and TRBJ2-2, with 11 bases that match TRBD1. The junction had 5 bases not matched to a gene; V was cut back by 2 bases and J by 6 bases. Looked up from germline, CDR1 is PRHDT and CDR2 is FYEKMQ (reference sequence). This CDR3 region has 16 residues. The CDR3 coding sequence is TGTGCCAGCAGCTTATGGGGACAGGGGGTTGCCGGGGAGCTGTTTTTT. Protein sequence: CASSLWGQGVAGELFF.

The CDR3 loop is CASSGGTGLNEKLFF. The CDR3 region has the DNA TGTGCCAGCAGTGGCGGGACAGGCCTTAATGAAAAACTGTTTTTT. V gene TRBV6-6 combines with J gene TRBJ1-4; 8 bases match TRBD1. CDR3 length: 15 residues. The germline gives CDR1 MNHNY, CDR2 SVGAGI (reference sequence). The J segment lost 4 bases and the V segment lost 5 bases, leaving 6 bases of the junction unmatched.

The V call is TRBV7-9, the J call TRBJ2-3; 7 nucleotides align to TRBD2. Germline V gene lookup returns CDR1 SEHNR and CDR2 FQNEAQ (reference sequence). This CDR3 has 16 residues. V shed 6 bases and J 0 bases; nucleotides not matched to a gene: 9. The CDR3 DNA sequence: TGTGCCAGCAGTTTTATAGCGGGCCTTAGCACAGATACGCAGTATTTT. It translates to CASSFIAGLSTDTQYF.

The gene calls are TRBV21-1 and TRBJ2-3; no DNA check was done on the table's D call, TRBD1. TRBV21-1 is annotated as a pseudogene. There are 16 residues in the CDR3. CDR3 residues: CASSNQTDLSTDTQYF. The CDR3 DNA reads as TGTGCCAGCAGCAACCAGACAGATTTAAGCACAGATACGCAGTATTTT.

The chain carries TRBV19 and TRBJ1-2; 9 positions agree with TRBD1. This CDR3 is built from 13 residues. J gave up 7 bases and V 7 bases, and 7 bases lay outside the gene matches. In germline, CDR1 is LNHDA, CDR2 SQIVND (reference sequence). The CDR3 coding sequence is TGTGCCAGTACCCGGACAGGGGCGCGTGGCTACACCTTC. Its translation: CASTRTGARGYTF.

Here the CDR3 reads CASSDFFTGELFF. CDR3 sequence (DNA): TGTGCCAGCAGCGACTTCTTCACCGGGGAGCTGTTTTTT. The rearrangement uses TRBV12-3 or TRBV12-4 and TRBJ2-2; D remains ambiguous. Trimming cost V 6 bases and J 4 bases, with 9 bases left between them. The CDR3 spans 13 residues.